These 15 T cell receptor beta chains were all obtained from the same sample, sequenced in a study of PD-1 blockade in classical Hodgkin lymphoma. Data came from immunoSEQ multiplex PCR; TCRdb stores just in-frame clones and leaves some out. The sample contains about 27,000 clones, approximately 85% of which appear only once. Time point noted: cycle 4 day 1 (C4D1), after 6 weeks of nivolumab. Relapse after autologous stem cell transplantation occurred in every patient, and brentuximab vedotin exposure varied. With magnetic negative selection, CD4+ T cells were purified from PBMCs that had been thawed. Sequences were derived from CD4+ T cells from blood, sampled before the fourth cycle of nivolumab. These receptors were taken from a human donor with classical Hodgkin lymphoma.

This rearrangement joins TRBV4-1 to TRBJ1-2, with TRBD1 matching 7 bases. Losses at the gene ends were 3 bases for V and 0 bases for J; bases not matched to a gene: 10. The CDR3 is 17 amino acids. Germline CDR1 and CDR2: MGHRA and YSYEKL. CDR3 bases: TGCGCCAGCAGCCACCATGGGATACAGGGGTCTAACTATGGCTACACCTTC. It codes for CASSHHGIQGSNYGYTF.

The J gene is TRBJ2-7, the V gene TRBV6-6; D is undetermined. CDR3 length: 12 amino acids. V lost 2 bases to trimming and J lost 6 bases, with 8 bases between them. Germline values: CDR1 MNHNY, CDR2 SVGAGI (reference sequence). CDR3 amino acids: CASSYPQTEQYF. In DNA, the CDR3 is TGTGCCAGCAGTTACCCTCAGACCGAGCAGTACTTC.

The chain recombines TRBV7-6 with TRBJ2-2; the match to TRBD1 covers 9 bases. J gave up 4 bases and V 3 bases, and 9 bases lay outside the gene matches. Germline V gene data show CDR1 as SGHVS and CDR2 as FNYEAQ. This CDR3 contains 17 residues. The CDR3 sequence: CASSLLGTGSSTGELFF. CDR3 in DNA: TGTGCCAGCAGCTTGCTCGGGACAGGGTCAAGCACCGGGGAGCTGTTTTTT.

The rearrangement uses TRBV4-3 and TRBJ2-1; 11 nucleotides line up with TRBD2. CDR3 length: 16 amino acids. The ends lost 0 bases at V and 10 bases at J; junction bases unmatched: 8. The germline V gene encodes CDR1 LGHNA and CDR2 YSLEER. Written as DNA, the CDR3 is TGCGCCAGCAGCCAAGAAGCGAATAGCGGGAGGGGGGAGCAGTTCTTC. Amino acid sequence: CASSQEANSGRGEQFF.

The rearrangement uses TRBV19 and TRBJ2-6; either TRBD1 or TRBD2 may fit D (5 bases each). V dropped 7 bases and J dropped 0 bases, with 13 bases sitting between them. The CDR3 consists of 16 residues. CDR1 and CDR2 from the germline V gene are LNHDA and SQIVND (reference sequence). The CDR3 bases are TGTGCCAGTAAAGTGGGACGTGACTCTGGGGCCAACGTCCTGACTTTC. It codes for CASKVGRDSGANVLTF.

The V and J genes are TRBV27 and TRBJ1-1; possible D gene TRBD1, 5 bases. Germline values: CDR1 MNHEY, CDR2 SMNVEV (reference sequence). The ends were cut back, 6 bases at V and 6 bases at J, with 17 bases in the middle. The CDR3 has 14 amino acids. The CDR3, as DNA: TGTGCCAGCAGACATACCTTGGGAGGGGCTGAAGCTTTCTTT. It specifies CASRHTLGGAEAFF.

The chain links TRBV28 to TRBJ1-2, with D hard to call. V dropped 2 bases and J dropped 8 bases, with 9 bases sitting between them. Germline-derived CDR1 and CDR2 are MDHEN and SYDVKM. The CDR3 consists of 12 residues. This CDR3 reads CASSLPQLGYTF. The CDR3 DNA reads TGTGCCAGCAGTTTACCCCAGTTGGGCTACACCTTC.

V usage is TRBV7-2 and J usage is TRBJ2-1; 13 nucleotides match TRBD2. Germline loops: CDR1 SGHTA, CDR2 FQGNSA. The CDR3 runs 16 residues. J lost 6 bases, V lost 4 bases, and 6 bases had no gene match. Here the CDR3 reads CASSSELAGGGNEQFF. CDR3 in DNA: TGTGCCAGCAGCTCGGAACTAGCGGGAGGGGGCAATGAGCAGTTCTTC. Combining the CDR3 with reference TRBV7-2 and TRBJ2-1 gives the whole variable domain GAGVSQSPSNKVTEKGKDVELRCDPISGHTALYWYRQSLGQGLEFLIYFQGNSAPDKSGLPSDRFSAERTGGSVSTLTIQRTQQEDSAVYLCASSSELAGGGNEQFFGPGTRLTVL.

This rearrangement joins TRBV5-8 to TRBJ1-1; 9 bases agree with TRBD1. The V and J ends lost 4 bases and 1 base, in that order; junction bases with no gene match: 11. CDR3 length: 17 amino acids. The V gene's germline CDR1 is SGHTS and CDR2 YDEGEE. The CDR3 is CASSPGGTGWGNTEAFF. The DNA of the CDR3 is TGTGCCAGCAGCCCAGGCGGGACAGGGTGGGGGAACACTGAAGCTTTCTTT.

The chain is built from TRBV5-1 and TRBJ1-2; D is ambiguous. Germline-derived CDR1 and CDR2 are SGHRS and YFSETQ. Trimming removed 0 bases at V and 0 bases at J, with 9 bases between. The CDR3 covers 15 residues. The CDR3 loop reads CASSLEVRTNYGYTF. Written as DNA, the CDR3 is TGCGCCAGCAGCTTGGAGGTCCGAACTAACTATGGCTACACCTTC.

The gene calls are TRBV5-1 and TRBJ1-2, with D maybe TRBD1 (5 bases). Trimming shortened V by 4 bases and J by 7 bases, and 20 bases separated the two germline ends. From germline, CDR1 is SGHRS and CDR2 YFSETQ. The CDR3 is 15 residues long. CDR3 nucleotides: TGCGCCAGCAGCGTCGGAGGGACCCCGGCCGGTGGCTACACCTTC. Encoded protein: CASSVGGTPAGGYTF.

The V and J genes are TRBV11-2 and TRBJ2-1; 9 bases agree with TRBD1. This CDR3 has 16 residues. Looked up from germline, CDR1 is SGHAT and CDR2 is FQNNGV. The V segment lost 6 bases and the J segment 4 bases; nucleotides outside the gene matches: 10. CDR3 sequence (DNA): TGTGCCAGCAGACCGTCTGGGACAGGGAATTACAATGAGCAGTTCTTC. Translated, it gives CASRPSGTGNYNEQFF.

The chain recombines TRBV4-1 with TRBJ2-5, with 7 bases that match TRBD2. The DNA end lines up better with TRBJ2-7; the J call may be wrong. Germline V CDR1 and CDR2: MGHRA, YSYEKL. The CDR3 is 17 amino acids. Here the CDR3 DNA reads TGCGCCAGCAGCCAAGATCTTGCCGGGAGGTGGGGTAGCGAGCAGTACTTC. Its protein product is CASSQDLAGRWGSEQYF.

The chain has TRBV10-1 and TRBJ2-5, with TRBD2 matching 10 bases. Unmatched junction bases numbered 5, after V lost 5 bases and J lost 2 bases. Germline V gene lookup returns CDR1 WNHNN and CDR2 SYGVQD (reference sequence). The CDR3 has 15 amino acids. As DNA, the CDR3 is TGCGCCAGCAGTCCCAGCGGGAGGGGTCAAGAGACCCAGTACTTC. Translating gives CASSPSGRGQETQYF.

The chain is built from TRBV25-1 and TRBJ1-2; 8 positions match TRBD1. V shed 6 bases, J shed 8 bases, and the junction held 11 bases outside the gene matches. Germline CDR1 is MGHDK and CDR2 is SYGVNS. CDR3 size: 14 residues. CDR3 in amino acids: CASRPTGGPHGYTF. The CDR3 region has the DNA TGTGCCAGCAGACCTACAGGGGGTCCACACGGCTACACCTTC.